The T cell receptor beta chain under discussion was sequenced for a study of CD8 T cells in Susac syndrome. Germline V CDR1 and CDR2: SGHDT, YYEEEE. The ends were cut back, 3 bases at V and 0 bases at J, with 18 bases in the middle. CDR3 length: 18 amino acids. Random hexamers were used to reverse transcribe an amount of about 0.45 to 1 ug RNA. TCRdb itself ran the immunoSEQ multiplex PCR reads through MiXCR, one entry per CDR3 protein. The sample has more than 150,000 distinct CDR3 sequences, roughly nine tenths seen once; the top ten hold more than 0.07%. The sequenced sample was CD4+ T cells from PBMCs. This sequence joins TRBV5-6 and TRBJ2-2, with a tentative D call TRBD2 (6 bases). The TCR sequence derives from a human donor in good health. CDR3 sequence: CASSSGRKLAANTGELFF. In DNA form, the CDR3 reads TGTGCCAGCAGCTCGGGTAGAAAACTAGCCGCGAACACCGGGGAGCTGTTTTTT.